Below, one T cell receptor (beta chain) is given with its context. These data originate in a study of cytomegalovirus exposure and HLA in healthy donors. The CDR3 spans 16 residues. The V and J ends lost 4 bases and 4 bases, in that order; junction bases with no gene match: 9. Germline assignment: CDR1 SGHRS and CDR2 YFSETQ. Use of 60 Vbeta and 13 Jbeta primers characterized the PCR. The table came from immunoSEQ multiplex PCR; TCRdb's copy has only in-frame clones and leaves some out. This table has over 150,000 clones, 82% appearing once. Sequencing input: PBMCs. This rearrangement joins TRBV5-1 to TRBJ2-1; 9 nucleotides line up with TRBD2. This TCR came from a middle-aged man in good health and CMV-seropositive. CDR3 loop: CASSGVAGVGYNEQFF. The CDR3 nucleotides are TGCGCCAGCAGCGGGGTAGCGGGAGTGGGGTACAATGAGCAGTTCTTC.